This TCR beta chain derives from a study of post-analysis software for immune sequencing data. Study-level results: F measure clustering grouped samples strongly by preparation batch. The study found TRBV5-6, TRBV5-1 and TRBV20-1 among roughly 5 TRBV segments more frequent in patients than controls.

The CDR3 totals 15 residues. V was clipped by 5 bases and J by 6 bases, with 17 bases between them. This clonotype was seen only a few times. The target antigen is unknown. The TCR beta cDNA libraries carried unique molecular identifiers. The T cell input of roughly 0.95 to 10 million gave around 540,000 cDNA molecules. TCRdb analysed the PCR reads with MiXCR anew, one entry per CDR3 protein. The data hold some 690,000 distinct CDR3 sequences, with 55% to 70% observed a single time. Sequencing used blood. The receptor was isolated from a girl aged 2 to 9 with multiple sclerosis. This chain joins TRBV12-3 or TRBV12-4 and TRBJ2-1; D gene uncertain. The CDR3 DNA follows: TGTGCCAGCAGTCTCACAGATTTCCTCCTCAATGAGCAGTTCTTC. Protein product: CASSLTDFLLNEQFF.